This T cell receptor (beta chain) was retrieved from a study of a mutant IDH1 vaccine in newly diagnosed glioma. Study background: The start of vaccination came 4-6 weeks after radiotherapy alone, or with temozolomide cycles.

On this clone itself: Its antigen is not known.

Sample time point: week 35, safety follow-up. Doses of 300 ug of mutant IDH1 20-mer peptide were given with topical imiquimod. TCRdb keeps only in-frame clones here, not all; method: immunoSEQ multiplex PCR. Here the sample spans 40,000 to 45,000 clones, 81% being singletons. Looked up from germline, CDR1 is SGHVS and CDR2 is FQNEAQ. V was cut by 5 bases and J by 2 bases, with 12 bases left in between. The CDR3 is 15 residues long. The genes are TRBV7-8 and TRBJ2-2; TRBD1 is a possible D gene (5 bases). The specimen comprised PBMCs, sampled from a glioma patient whose treatment included an IDH1 peptide vaccine. This TCR came from a woman aged 40 to 50 with glioma. Some clones in this sample may be carry-over from other donors' samples. DNA of the CDR3: TGTGCCAGCAGCCCTATAAGGGGAAACACCGGGGAGCTGTTTTTT. Protein product: CASSPIRGNTGELFF.